This entry concerns a single TCR beta chain. Antigen specificity is unknown. CDR1 is MNHEY and CDR2 is SVGAGI in the germline V gene. V shed 6 bases and J 2 bases; nucleotides not matched to a gene: 8. CDR3 length equals 15 residues. The data derive from a study of cytomegalovirus exposure and HLA in healthy donors. Study information: The 120 validation repertoires and the approximately 670 first-cohort repertoires shared a platform, a later analysis reported.

Study-wide results and caveats: The study flagged approximately 180 TCR beta chains as cytomegalovirus-associated.

Here immunoSEQ multiplex PCR was the method, and the copy in TCRdb shows in-frame clones only, minus some. The table includes about 330,000 clones, 86% detected once. The sample consisted of PBMCs. The sequence came from a woman in her late teens or twenties in good health and CMV-seronegative. This sequence joins TRBV6-5 and TRBJ2-3, with 7 bases identical to TRBD2. The CDR3 DNA reads as TGTGCCAGCAGCCCGTGGCGGGAGACCACAGATACGCAGTATTTT. As protein: CASSPWRETTDTQYF.